These T cell receptor beta chains were read from a single sample in a study of blood T cells in healthy people across ages. TCRdb redid the calling of the 5' RACE reads with MiXCR, one entry per CDR3 protein. Altogether fewer than 2,000,000 distinct CDR3 sequences are present, approximately 39% being singletons, with the ten largest covering roughly 23%. Sequenced sample: blood. These receptors all stem from a human donor in good health. Both conserved end residues are part of each CDR3. The D gene is left open where the match is weak. The listing skips clone size in some rows; elsewhere it reads once, few, many or a size class.

cdr3_aa: CASSLPLGDNEQFF
cdr3_nt: TGCGCCAGCAGCTTGCCCCTTGGGGACAATGAGCAGTTCTTC
cdr3_length: 14
v_call: TRBV5-1
clone_size: few
j_call: TRBJ2-1
d_call: NA

cdr3_aa: CALYRGDYYGYTF
cdr3_nt: TGTGCGCTTTACAGAGGTGATTACTATGGCTACACCTTC
cdr3_length: 13
v_call: TRBV28
clone_size: NA
j_call: TRBJ1-2
d_call: NA

cdr3_aa: CASSLGAGSSGNTIYF
cdr3_nt: TGTGCCAGCAGCTTAGGAGCGGGGAGCTCTGGAAACACCATATATTTT
cdr3_length: 16
v_call: TRBV7-3
clone_size: few
j_call: TRBJ1-3
d_call: NA

cdr3_aa: CASSLRDWGDEQFF
cdr3_nt: TGTGCCAGCAGCCTCCGGGACTGGGGTGATGAGCAGTTCTTC
cdr3_length: 14
v_call: TRBV3-1
clone_size: once
j_call: TRBJ2-1
d_call: NA

cdr3_aa: CASSFAGHNGYTF
cdr3_nt: TGTGCCAGCAGTTTCGCTGGACATAATGGCTACACCTTC
cdr3_length: 13
v_call: TRBV12-3/TRBV12-4
clone_size: NA
j_call: TRBJ1-2
d_call: NA

cdr3_aa: CASSESGTGGNYGYTF
cdr3_nt: TGTGCCAGCAGCGAATCCGGGACAGGGGGCAACTATGGCTACACCTTC
cdr3_length: 16
v_call: TRBV9
clone_size: NA
j_call: TRBJ1-2
d_call: TRBD1

cdr3_aa: CASSYSTGRSNQPQHF
cdr3_nt: TGTGCCAGCAGTTACTCGACGGGGCGCAGCAATCAGCCCCAGCATTTT
cdr3_length: 16
v_call: TRBV6-6
clone_size: few
j_call: TRBJ1-5
d_call: NA

cdr3_aa: CASSWTGTQDTQYF
cdr3_nt: TGTGCCAGCAGTTGGACCGGGACCCAAGATACGCAGTATTTT
cdr3_length: 14
v_call: TRBV6-6
clone_size: NA
j_call: TRBJ2-3
d_call: NA

cdr3_aa: CASSAYRDPGANVLTF
cdr3_nt: TGTGCCAGCTCGGCCTACAGGGACCCTGGGGCCAACGTCCTGACTTTC
cdr3_length: 16
v_call: TRBV18
clone_size: NA
j_call: TRBJ2-6
d_call: NA

cdr3_aa: CASSYRASAYEQYF
cdr3_nt: TGTGCCAGCAGTTACCGGGCCTCGGCCTACGAGCAGTACTTC
cdr3_length: 14
v_call: TRBV6-2/TRBV6-3
clone_size: once
j_call: TRBJ2-7
d_call: NA

cdr3_aa: CASSQVPLYGYTF
cdr3_nt: TGCGCCAGCAGCCAAGTACCGCTGTATGGCTACACCTTC
cdr3_length: 13
v_call: TRBV4-3
clone_size: few
j_call: TRBJ1-2
d_call: NA

cdr3_aa: CASSLRSAYRGRYTF
cdr3_nt: TGTGCCAGCAGCTTGCGGAGTGCTTACAGGGGACGCTACACCTTC
cdr3_length: 15
v_call: TRBV7-9
clone_size: NA
j_call: TRBJ1-2
d_call: TRBD1

cdr3_aa: CSVEDREHSYEQYF
cdr3_nt: TGCAGCGTTGAAGATCGGGAACACTCCTACGAGCAGTACTTC
cdr3_length: 14
v_call: TRBV29-1
clone_size: few
j_call: TRBJ2-7
d_call: NA

cdr3_aa: CSVRSYYGYTF
cdr3_nt: TGCAGCGTTAGGTCCTACTATGGCTACACCTTC
cdr3_length: 11
v_call: TRBV29-1
clone_size: NA
j_call: TRBJ1-2
d_call: NA

cdr3_aa: CASSLEVWNTDTQYF
cdr3_nt: TGTGCCAGCAGCTTAGAGGTCTGGAACACAGATACGCAGTATTTT
cdr3_length: 15
v_call: TRBV7-8
clone_size: NA
j_call: TRBJ2-3
d_call: NA

cdr3_aa: CATSRADYNEQFF
cdr3_nt: TGTGCCACCAGCAGAGCCGACTACAATGAGCAGTTCTTC
cdr3_length: 13
v_call: TRBV15
clone_size: NA
j_call: TRBJ2-1
d_call: NA

cdr3_aa: CASSLDGAILAKNIQYF
cdr3_nt: TGCGCCAGCAGCTTGGATGGGGCTATCTTAGCCAAAAACATTCAGTACTTC
cdr3_length: 17
v_call: TRBV5-1
clone_size: many
j_call: TRBJ2-4
d_call: NA

cdr3_aa: CASSQGVTSVLAQETQYF
cdr3_nt: TGCGCCAGCAGCCAAGGGGTGACTAGCGTTCTAGCACAAGAGACCCAGTACTTC
cdr3_length: 18
v_call: TRBV4-1
clone_size: NA
j_call: TRBJ2-5
d_call: TRBD2

cdr3_aa: CASSVGWDEAYEQYF
cdr3_nt: TGTGCCAGCAGCGTAGGGTGGGATGAGGCTTACGAGCAGTACTTC
cdr3_length: 15
v_call: TRBV9
clone_size: few
j_call: TRBJ2-7
d_call: NA

cdr3_aa: CSARDQGSGCGYTF
cdr3_nt: TGCAGTGCTAGAGATCAGGGATCGGGCTGTGGCTACACCTTC
cdr3_length: 14
v_call: TRBV20-1
clone_size: NA
j_call: TRBJ1-2
d_call: NA